The clone carrying this T cell receptor (beta chain) occurred a few times. Antigen specificity is unknown. Using immunoSEQ multiplex PCR, the repertoire was profiled, and TCRdb retains in-frame clones only, with some absent. The sample gives roughly 110,000 clones, around 68% of which show up once; 24% is in the top ten. Germline V gene sequence: CDR1 MNHNS, CDR2 SASEGT. The length of the CDR3 is 14 residues. V gave up 6 bases and J gave up 2 bases, with 14 bases separating them. This sample is drawn from a study of shared clonotypes between healthy human individuals. About the study: Ranging from 18 to 49 in age, donors were a couple of women and three men.

Study results and caveats: The study's rarefaction showed incomplete sorted-subset sequencing despite large depth. Measured sharing among donors was expected to vary with sequencing depth.

The V call is TRBV6-1, the J call TRBJ2-7, with D perhaps being TRBD1 or TRBD2 (5 bases each). The sequenced material came from memory CD8+ T cells sorted from blood. The subset was: CD45RO+ cells pooled with CCR7-negative TemRA cells. The sequence was collected from a woman aged 30 to 39 in good health. Here the CDR3 reads CASRGNPGPYEQYF. For the CDR3, the DNA is TGTGCCAGCAGAGGTAATCCGGGGCCCTACGAGCAGTACTTC.